The 27 T cell receptor beta chains in this list originate from one sample, sequenced in a study of regulatory T cells in long-lasting Graves disease. Time point in this sample: newly diagnosed GD, antithyroid drugs for less than 3 months. The TCR library was made from RNA extracted from PBMCs. Arm-PCR with iRepertoire HTBI primers amplified the CDR3 regions for these TCR beta libraries. Each CDR3 protein gets one entry after TCRdb re-called the multiplex PCR reads with MiXCR. The repertoire holds a few hundred thousand distinct CDR3 sequences, with about 17% as singletons. This same sample was also part of a study on T cells in Graves' hyperthyroidism and ophthalmopathy.

Sample: peripheral blood mononuclear cells (PBMCs), taken at new diagnosis, from a patient treated with antithyroid drugs. The receptors here all came from a young woman with Graves disease.

This clonotype was observed at least ten times. The chain uses TRBV7-2 and TRBJ1-5; unclear D gene. The CDR3 consists of 13 residues. The germline CDR1 and CDR2 sequences are SGHTA and FQGNSA. Trimming removed 4 bases from V and 6 bases from J, with 10 bases in between. The CDR3, as DNA: TGTGCCAGCAGCTCTGAGGTGGGTCAGCCCCAGCATTTT. This codes for CASSSEVGQPQHF.

The sample holds a few counts of this clonotype. This chain uses TRBV20-1 with TRBJ2-5; D gene ambiguous. This CDR3 region has 12 residues. The germline gives CDR1 DFQATT, CDR2 SNEGSKA (reference sequence). The V and J ends lost 6 bases and 5 bases respectively, with 13 bases between them. The CDR3 sequence: CSAILGWETQYF. CDR3 nucleotide sequence: TGCAGTGCGATTTTGGGCTGGGAGACCCAGTACTTC.

This clonotype has just a few counts. The chain uses TRBV18 and TRBJ1-5; tentative D call: TRBD1 (6 bases). Germline V gene data show CDR1 as KGHSH and CDR2 as LQKENI. The CDR3 has 15 amino acids. V lost 5 bases and J lost 5, with 16 bases in between. The CDR3 DNA follows: TGTGCCAGCTCAGTACGGGACACTCCTTATCAGCCCCAGCATTTT. Translated: CASSVRDTPYQPQHF.

This clonotype was counted only a few times. The CDR3 loop reads CASSLPGSYEQYF. DNA of the CDR3: TGTGCCAGCAGCTTGCCAGGGAGCTACGAGCAGTACTTC. This chain joins TRBV7-9 and TRBJ2-7; D may match TRBD1 or TRBD2 (5 bases each). The CDR3 extends over 13 amino acids. Germline loops: CDR1 SEHNR, CDR2 FQNEAQ (reference sequence). V was shortened by 3 bases and J by 3 bases, with 9 bases between the two germline ends.

This clonotype was observed many times. V gene TRBV11-2 combines with J gene TRBJ2-7; D is unclear. Germline V gives CDR1 SGHAT, CDR2 FQNNGV. V was shortened by 10 bases and J by 2 bases, with 15 bases between the two germline ends. CDR3 size: 13 residues. The chain's CDR3 is CAIPTEVPYEQYF. The CDR3 bases are TGTGCCATTCCAACAGAGGTCCCCTACGAGCAGTACTTC.

This clonotype was picked up a small number of times. The CDR3 loop is CSAGNGMNTEAFF. In DNA, the CDR3 is TGCAGTGCTGGGAATGGCATGAACACTGAAGCTTTCTTT. The J gene is TRBJ1-1, the V gene TRBV20-1; D not resolved. Trimming pared 5 bases from V and 0 bases from J, leaving 10 bases between. Germline V gene sequence: CDR1 DFQATT, CDR2 SNEGSKA (reference sequence). This CDR3 has 13 amino acids.

Regarding this clonotype: This sequence may be a read error, since a much larger clone differs from it by one base. Since the CDR3 does not end with the conserved phenylalanine or tryptophan, this likely comes from a read error. The chain joins TRBV3-1 to TRBJ2-3; D possibly uses TRBD1 or TRBD2 (5 bases each). CDR1 and CDR2 from the germline V gene are LGHDT and YNNKEL (reference sequence). CDR3 length: 15 residues. The ends were cut back, 1 base at V and 4 bases at J, with 12 bases in the middle. CDR3: CASSQVGASADTQYL. The CDR3, as DNA: TGTGCCAGCAGCCAAGTCGGGGCATCCGCAGATACGCAGTATCTT.

This clonotype was observed at least ten times. V gene TRBV20-1 combines with J gene TRBJ2-7; 8 bases are shared with TRBD2. The CDR3 runs 15 residues. The germline V gene encodes CDR1 DFQATT and CDR2 SNEGSKA (reference sequence). Trimming cost V 5 bases and J 0 bases; bases outside gene matches: 9. CDR3 bases: TGCAGTGCTCCACTAGCGGATTTTAGCTCCTACGAGCAGTACTTC. Amino acid sequence: CSAPLADFSSYEQYF.

V gene TRBV5-1 combines with J gene TRBJ2-7; the D is unclear. CDR1 is SGHRS and CDR2 is YFSETQ in the germline V gene. This CDR3 is built from 12 residues. V was pared by 0 bases and J by 8 bases, with 9 bases between. CDR3 sequence: CASSLGGFKQYF. CDR3 nucleotide sequence: TGCGCCAGCAGCTTGGGTGGATTCAAGCAGTACTTC.

The V call is TRBV7-9, the J call TRBJ1-5, with a weak D call TRBD1 (5 bases). The CDR3 is 13 residues long. Trimming took 8 bases from V and 2 from J, leaving 10 bases between them. The germline V gene has CDR1 SEHNR and CDR2 FQNEAQ (reference sequence). The CDR3 protein is CASAQGGNQPQHF. CDR3 DNA sequence: TGTGCCAGCGCCCAGGGCGGCAATCAGCCCCAGCATTTT.

This clonotype was counted at least ten times. This chain uses TRBV18 with TRBJ2-5; possibly TRBD1 for D (6 bases). The end of the DNA fits TRBJ2-1 better, so the J call may be wrong. The CDR3 has 14 amino acids. Germline V lookup: CDR1 KGHSH, CDR2 LQKENI. CDR3 loop: CASSPRTVVAEQFF. CDR3 coding DNA: TGTGCCAGCTCACCAAGGACAGTCGTCGCTGAGCAGTTCTTC.

V and J are TRBV5-1 and TRBJ1-4, with D hard to call. This CDR3 is 19 amino acids long. The V gene lost 3 bases and the J gene lost 4 bases, with 25 bases spanning the gap. The V gene's germline CDR1 is SGHRS and CDR2 YFSETQ. CDR3 protein: CASSSGPRRDNFLNEKLFF. The CDR3 nucleotides read TGCGCCAGCAGCTCGGGTCCCCGACGAGACAACTTCCTTAATGAAAAACTGTTTTTT.

The rearrangement links TRBV4-3 to TRBJ2-3; 7 nucleotides line up with TRBD2. This CDR3 is built from 16 residues. In germline, CDR1 is LGHNA, CDR2 YSLEER. Trimming at V came to 0 bases and at J to 6 bases, leaving 9 bases not matched to a gene. The CDR3 sequence is CASSQDHREVADTQYF. The CDR3, as DNA: TGCGCCAGCAGCCAAGATCATCGGGAGGTAGCGGATACGCAGTATTTT.

The V gene is TRBV29-1, the J gene TRBJ1-2; 9 bases line up with TRBD1. CDR3 length: 15 amino acids. V trimming: 3 bases; J trimming: 5 bases; junction bases outside the gene matches: 10. Per the germline V gene, CDR1 is SQVTM and CDR2 is ANQGSEA. The CDR3 sequence is CSVDVGQGGGYGYTF. Written as DNA, the CDR3 is TGCAGCGTTGATGTGGGACAGGGAGGAGGGTATGGCTACACCTTC.

In this sample, this clonotype turned up many times. The rearrangement joins TRBV6-1 to TRBJ2-7, with D possibly TRBD2 on 5 matching bases. Germline V gene lookup returns CDR1 MNHNS and CDR2 SASEGT. V was shortened by 6 bases and J by 1 base, with 13 bases between the two germline ends. The CDR3 is made up of 14 amino acids. In DNA form, the CDR3 reads TGTGCCAGCAGCCACCGGAGGCAGTCCTACGAGCAGTACTTC. The encoded protein is CASSHRRQSYEQYF.

This clonotype was detected only a few times. V gene TRBV19 combines with J gene TRBJ1-5, with 7 nucleotides matching TRBD1. The V gene's germline CDR1 is LNHDA and CDR2 SQIVND (reference sequence). V lost 5 bases, J lost 0 bases, and 7 bases stayed unmatched. The CDR3 runs 16 residues. The CDR3 DNA is TGTGCCAGTAGTGGGGACAGAGGATATAGCAATCAGCCCCAGCATTTT. Its protein is CASSGDRGYSNQPQHF.

This clonotype was seen a few times. V is TRBV7-2 and J is TRBJ1-4; unclear D gene. From germline, CDR1 is SGHTA and CDR2 FQGNSA. Trimming stripped 2 bases from V and 8 bases from J, with 15 bases between. This CDR3 spans 15 amino acids. The chain's CDR3 is CASSLSPGPGEKLFF. The CDR3 region has the DNA TGTGCCAGCAGCTTATCTCCGGGCCCGGGGGAAAAACTGTTTTTT. The full variable domain, with the rest looked up from reference TRBV7-2 and TRBJ1-4, is GAGVSQSPSNKVTEKGKDVELRCDPISGHTALYWYRQSLGQGLEFLIYFQGNSAPDKSGLPSDRFSAERTGGSVSTLTIQRTQQEDSAVYLCASSLSPGPGEKLFFGSGTQLSVL.

This clonotype was detected only a few times. The chain uses TRBV5-4 and TRBJ1-2; 8 nucleotides agree with TRBD1. This CDR3 spans 14 amino acids. Germline V lookup: CDR1 SGHNT, CDR2 YYREEE (reference sequence). V was pared by 4 bases and J by 3 bases, with 5 bases of the junction left unmatched. CDR3 nucleotides: TGTGCCAGCAGCCAGGGGGCGGACGACTATGGCTACACCTTC. Residues: CASSQGADDYGYTF. Full variable domain (outside the CDR3, taken from reference TRBV5-4 and TRBJ1-2): ETGVTQSPTHLIKTRGQQVTLRCSSQSGHNTVSWYQQALGQGPQFIFQYYREEENGRGNFPPRFSGLQFPNYSSELNVNALELDDSALYLCASSQGADDYGYTFGSGTRLTVV.

The chain uses TRBV27 and TRBJ2-7, with 13 bases matching TRBD2. V shed 7 bases, J shed 4 bases, and the junction held 10 bases outside the gene matches. Looked up from germline, CDR1 is MNHEY and CDR2 is SMNVEV (reference sequence). CDR3 length: 16 amino acids. DNA for the CDR3: TGTGCCAGCAACCCTCTCGGACTAGCGGGAGTTTACGAGCAGTACTTC. Translated, it gives CASNPLGLAGVYEQYF.

V usage is TRBV30 and J usage is TRBJ2-1; perhaps TRBD2 as D (6 bases). The CDR3 covers 13 residues. With 0 bases removed from V and 15 bases from J, the gap between germline ends came to 18 bases. Germline assignment: CDR1 GTSNPN and CDR2 SVGIG (reference sequence). CDR3 coding DNA: TGTGCCTGGAGTGTACCAGGCGGGAACCTGGGGTTCTTC. Translation: CAWSVPGGNLGFF.

This clonotype was picked up a small number of times. An end of the junction does not agree with germline; a read error may underlie this. The chain uses TRBV6-5 and TRBJ2-5; TRBD1 agrees at 8 bases. The length of the CDR3 is 16 residues. Germline CDR1 is MNHEY and CDR2 is SVGAGI. The CDR3 nucleotides read TGTGCCAGCAGTTACTCATTAACGGGACAGGACAATGAGCAGCTCTTC. Translating it yields CASSYSLTGQDNEQLF.

This clonotype was seen ten or more times. This sequence joins TRBV5-1 and TRBJ2-7; 16 nucleotides align to TRBD2. The CDR3 totals 15 residues. Losses at the gene ends were 5 bases for V and 5 bases for J; bases not matched to a gene: 4. Germline values: CDR1 SGHRS, CDR2 YFSETQ. CDR3 bases: TGCGCCAGCAGGGGACTAGCGGGAGGGCCCAACGAGCAGTACTTC. Translation gives CASRGLAGGPNEQYF.

This chain links TRBV29-1 with TRBJ2-1; 14 positions match TRBD2. CDR3 size: 15 residues. V dropped 5 bases and J dropped 8; count of bases not matched to a gene: 8. Germline-derived CDR1 and CDR2 are SQVTM and ANQGSEA. Written as DNA, the CDR3 is TGCAGCGTTCCCAAAGGACTAGCGGGAGGATATGAGCAGTTCTTC. Translation gives CSVPKGLAGGYEQFF.

This chain uses TRBV15 with TRBJ2-4, with 7 bases that match TRBD2. The CDR3 runs 12 residues. The junction had 0 bases not matched to a gene; V was cut back by 3 bases and J by 7 bases. Germline V gene data show CDR1 as LNHNV and CDR2 as YYDKDF (reference sequence). The CDR3 protein is CATSRGGNIQYF. The DNA for the CDR3 is TGTGCCACCAGCAGGGGGGGGAACATTCAGTACTTC.

This clonotype was observed at least ten times. The chain is built from TRBV11-2 and TRBJ2-5; D is perhaps TRBD2 (6 bases). The length of the CDR3 is 15 residues. The germline V gene has CDR1 SGHAT and CDR2 FQNNGV. The V end was cut by 1 base, the J end by 1 base, with 10 bases between. CDR3 nucleotides: TGTGCCAGCAGCTTAGGGCGGGACTTCCAAGAGACCCAGTACTTC. Translating gives CASSLGRDFQETQYF. Full variable domain (rest looked up from reference TRBV11-2 and TRBJ2-5): EAGVAQSPRYKIIEKRQSVAFWCNPISGHATLYWYQQILGQGPKLLIQFQNNGVVDDSQLPKDRFSAERLKGVDSTLKIQPAKLEDSAVYLCASSLGRDFQETQYFGPGTRLLVL.

This clonotype has only a few counts. The V and J genes are TRBV5-4 and TRBJ2-5; no clear D. This CDR3 region has 14 residues. The V end was cut by 0 bases, the J end by 0 bases, with 6 bases between. Germline CDR1 SGHNT, CDR2 YYREEE (reference sequence). CDR3 loop: CASSLGQDQETQYF. The CDR3 bases are TGTGCCAGCAGCTTGGGTCAGGACCAAGAGACCCAGTACTTC.

This clonotype has more than one count but fewer than ten. CDR3 nucleotides: TGCAGCGTTGCTTTCACCGGGACGGTGGGAGGTCAGCCCCAGCATTTT. This gives the protein CSVAFTGTVGGQPQHF. The chain uses TRBV29-1 and TRBJ1-5; D may be TRBD1 (5 bases). Germline values: CDR1 SQVTM, CDR2 ANQGSEA. V was trimmed by 4 bases and J by 6 bases, leaving 22 bases between them. CDR3 length equals 16 residues.